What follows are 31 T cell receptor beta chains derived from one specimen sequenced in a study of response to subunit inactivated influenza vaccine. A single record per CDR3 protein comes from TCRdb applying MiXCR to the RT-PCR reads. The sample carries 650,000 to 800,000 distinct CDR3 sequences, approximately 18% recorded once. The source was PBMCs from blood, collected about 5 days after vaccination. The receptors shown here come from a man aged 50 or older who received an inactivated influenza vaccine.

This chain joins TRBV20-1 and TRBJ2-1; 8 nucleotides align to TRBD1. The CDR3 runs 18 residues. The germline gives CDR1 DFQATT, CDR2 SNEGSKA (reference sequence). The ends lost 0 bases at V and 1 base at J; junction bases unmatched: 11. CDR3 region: CSARDPSRRDRSYNEQFF. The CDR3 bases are TGCAGTGCTAGAGATCCGTCGCGTCGGGACAGGTCCTACAATGAGCAGTTCTTC.

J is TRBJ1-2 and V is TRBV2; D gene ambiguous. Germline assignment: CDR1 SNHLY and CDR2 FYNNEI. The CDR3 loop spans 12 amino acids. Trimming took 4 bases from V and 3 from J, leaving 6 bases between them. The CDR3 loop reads CASSANDYGYTF. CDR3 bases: TGTGCCAGCAGTGCAAATGACTATGGCTACACCTTC.

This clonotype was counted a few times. DNA of the CDR3: TGCAGTGCTAAAAAATCAGGGGGCGTTCAGCCCCAGCATTTT. It codes for CSAKKSGGVQPQHF. The chain has TRBV20-1 and TRBJ1-5; 8 nucleotides align to TRBD1. This CDR3 is built from 14 residues. Germline V gene lookup returns CDR1 DFQATT and CDR2 SNEGSKA (reference sequence). Trimming removed 4 bases from V and 6 bases from J; junction bases left unmatched: 8.

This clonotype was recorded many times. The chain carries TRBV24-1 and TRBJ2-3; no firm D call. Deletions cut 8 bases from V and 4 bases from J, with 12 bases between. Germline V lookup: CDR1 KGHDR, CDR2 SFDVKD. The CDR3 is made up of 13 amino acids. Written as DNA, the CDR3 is TGTGCCACCAACGGTGGTGGTGCAGATACGCAGTATTTT. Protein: CATNGGGADTQYF.

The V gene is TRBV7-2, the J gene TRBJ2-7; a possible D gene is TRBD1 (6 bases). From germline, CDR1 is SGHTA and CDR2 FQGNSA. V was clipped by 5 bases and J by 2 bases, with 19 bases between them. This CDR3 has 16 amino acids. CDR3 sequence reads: CASSPTNWRQAYEQYF. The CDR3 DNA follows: TGTGCCAGCAGCCCCACCAACTGGAGACAGGCCTACGAGCAGTACTTC. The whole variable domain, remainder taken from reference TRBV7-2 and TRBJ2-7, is GAGVSQSPSNKVTEKGKDVELRCDPISGHTALYWYRQSLGQGLEFLIYFQGNSAPDKSGLPSDRFSAERTGGSVSTLTIQRTQQEDSAVYLCASSPTNWRQAYEQYFGPGTRLTVT.

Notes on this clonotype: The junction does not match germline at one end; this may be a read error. CDR3 sequence (DNA): TGCAGAGCTAGGGACACCTACACCGGGGAGCTGTTTTTT. This translates into CRARDTYTGELFF. The chain has TRBV20-1 and TRBJ2-2; tentatively, D is TRBD1 (6 bases). The CDR3 is 13 residues long. The V gene's germline CDR1 is DFQATT and CDR2 SNEGSKA (reference sequence).

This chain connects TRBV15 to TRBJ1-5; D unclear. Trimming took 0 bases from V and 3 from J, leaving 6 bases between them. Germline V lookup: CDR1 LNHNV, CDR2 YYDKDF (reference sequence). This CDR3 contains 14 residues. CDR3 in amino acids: CATSRDFTNQPQHF. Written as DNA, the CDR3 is TGTGCCACCAGCAGAGATTTCACCAATCAGCCCCAGCATTTT.

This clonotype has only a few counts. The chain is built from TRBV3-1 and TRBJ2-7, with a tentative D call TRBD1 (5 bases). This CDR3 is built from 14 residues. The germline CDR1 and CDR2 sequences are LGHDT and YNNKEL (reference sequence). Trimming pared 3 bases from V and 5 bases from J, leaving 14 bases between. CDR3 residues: CASSQIQGTHEQYF. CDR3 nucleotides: TGTGCCAGCAGCCAGATTCAGGGCACCCACGAGCAGTACTTC.

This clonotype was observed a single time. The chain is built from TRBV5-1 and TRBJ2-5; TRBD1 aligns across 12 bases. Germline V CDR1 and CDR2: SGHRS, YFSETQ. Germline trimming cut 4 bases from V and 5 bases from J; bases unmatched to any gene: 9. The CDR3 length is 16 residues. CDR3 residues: CASSPTGTGGVETQYF. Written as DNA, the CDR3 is TGCGCCAGCAGCCCAACGGGGACAGGGGGCGTTGAGACCCAGTACTTC.

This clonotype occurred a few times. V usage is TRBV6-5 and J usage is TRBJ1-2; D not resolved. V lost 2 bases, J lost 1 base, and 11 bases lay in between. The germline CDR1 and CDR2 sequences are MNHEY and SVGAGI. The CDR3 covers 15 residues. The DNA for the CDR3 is TGTGCCAGCAGTTACGGGGTAGACCTTAACTATGGCTACACCTTC. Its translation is CASSYGVDLNYGYTF.

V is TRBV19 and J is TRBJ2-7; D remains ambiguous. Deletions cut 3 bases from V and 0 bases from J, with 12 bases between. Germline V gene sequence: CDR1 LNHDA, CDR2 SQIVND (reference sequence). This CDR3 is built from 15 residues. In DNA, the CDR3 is TGTGCCAGTAGTATCGGTCCAGCCACCTCCTACGAGCAGTACTTC. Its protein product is CASSIGPATSYEQYF.

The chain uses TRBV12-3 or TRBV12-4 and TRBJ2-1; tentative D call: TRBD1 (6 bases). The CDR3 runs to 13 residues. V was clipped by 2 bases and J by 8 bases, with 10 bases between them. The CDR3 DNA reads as TGTGCCAGCAGTTTAAAGGGGGTCCATGAGCAGTTCTTC. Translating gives CASSLKGVHEQFF.

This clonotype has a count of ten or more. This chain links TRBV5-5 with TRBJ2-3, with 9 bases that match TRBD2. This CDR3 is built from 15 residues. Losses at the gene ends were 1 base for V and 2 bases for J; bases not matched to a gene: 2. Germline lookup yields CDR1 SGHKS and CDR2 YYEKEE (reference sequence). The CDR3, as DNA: TGTGCCAGCAGCTTGCTAGCGGGATACACAGATACGCAGTATTTT. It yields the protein CASSLLAGYTDTQYF.

CDR3 DNA: TGTGCCAGCAGCCAAGAGAGACAGGGAGAGACCCAGTACTTC. Translation: CASSQERQGETQYF. This chain links TRBV14 with TRBJ2-5; 7 nucleotides line up with TRBD1. Germline values: CDR1 SGHDN, CDR2 FVKESK. The CDR3 covers 14 residues. V was clipped by 0 bases and J by 4 bases; unmatched bases: 2.

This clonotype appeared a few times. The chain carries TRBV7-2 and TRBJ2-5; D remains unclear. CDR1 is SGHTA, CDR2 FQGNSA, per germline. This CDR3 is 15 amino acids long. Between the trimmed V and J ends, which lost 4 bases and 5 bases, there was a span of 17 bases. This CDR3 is CASSSDPLVLETQYF. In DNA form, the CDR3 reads TGTGCCAGCAGCTCCGACCCCCTAGTTTTGGAGACCCAGTACTTC.

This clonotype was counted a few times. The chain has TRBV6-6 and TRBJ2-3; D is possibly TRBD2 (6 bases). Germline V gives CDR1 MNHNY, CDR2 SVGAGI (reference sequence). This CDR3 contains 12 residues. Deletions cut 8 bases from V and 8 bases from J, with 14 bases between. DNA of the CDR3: TGTGCCAGCGGGCCCAGACTAGGTACGCAGTATTTT. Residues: CASGPRLGTQYF.

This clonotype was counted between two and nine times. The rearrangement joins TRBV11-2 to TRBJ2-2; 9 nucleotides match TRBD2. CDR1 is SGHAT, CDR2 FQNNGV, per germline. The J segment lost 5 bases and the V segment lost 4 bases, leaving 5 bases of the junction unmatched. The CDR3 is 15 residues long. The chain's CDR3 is CASSWGTSRTGELFF. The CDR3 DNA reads TGTGCCAGCAGCTGGGGGACTAGCCGGACCGGGGAGCTGTTTTTT.

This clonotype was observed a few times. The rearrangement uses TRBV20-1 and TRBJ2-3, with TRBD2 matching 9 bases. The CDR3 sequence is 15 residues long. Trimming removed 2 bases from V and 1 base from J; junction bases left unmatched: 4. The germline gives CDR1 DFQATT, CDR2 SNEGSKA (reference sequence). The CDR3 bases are TGCAGTGCTAGAAGCCCTAGCGGGGGCACAGATACGCAGTATTTT. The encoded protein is CSARSPSGGTDTQYF.

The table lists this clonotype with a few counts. The CDR3 DNA reads as TGTGCCAGCAGTTTCCCGGGGGCCGCTGGCACTGAAGCTTTCTTT. This gives the protein CASSFPGAAGTEAFF. The V call is TRBV28, the J call TRBJ1-1, with D possibly matching TRBD1 (6 bases). Trimming took 3 bases from V and 4 from J, leaving 15 bases between them. CDR3 length: 15 amino acids. Germline assignment: CDR1 MDHEN and CDR2 SYDVKM.

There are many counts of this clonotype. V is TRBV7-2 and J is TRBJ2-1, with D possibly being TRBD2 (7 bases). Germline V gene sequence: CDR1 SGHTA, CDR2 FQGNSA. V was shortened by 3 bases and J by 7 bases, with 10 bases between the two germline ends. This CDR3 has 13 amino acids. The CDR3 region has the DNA TGTGCCAGCAGCTTCAGGGGAGGGAATGAGCAGTTCTTC. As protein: CASSFRGGNEQFF.

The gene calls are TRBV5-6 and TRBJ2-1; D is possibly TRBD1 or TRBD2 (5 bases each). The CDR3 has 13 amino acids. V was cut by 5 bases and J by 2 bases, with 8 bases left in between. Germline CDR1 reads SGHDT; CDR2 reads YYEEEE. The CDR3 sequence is CASSWGTYNEQFF. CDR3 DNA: TGTGCCAGCAGTTGGGGGACCTACAATGAGCAGTTCTTC.

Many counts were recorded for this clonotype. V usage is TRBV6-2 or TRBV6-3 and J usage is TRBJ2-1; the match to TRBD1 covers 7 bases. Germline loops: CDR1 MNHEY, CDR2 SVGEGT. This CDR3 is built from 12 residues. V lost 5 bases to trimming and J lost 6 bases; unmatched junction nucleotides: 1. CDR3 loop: CASSTGANEQFF. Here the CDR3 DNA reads TGTGCCAGCAGTACAGGGGCCAATGAGCAGTTCTTC.

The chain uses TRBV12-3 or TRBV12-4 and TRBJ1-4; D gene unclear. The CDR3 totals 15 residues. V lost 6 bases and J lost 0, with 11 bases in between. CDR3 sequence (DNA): TGTGCCAGCAGAGACCGACGGACAACTAATGAAAAACTGTTTTTT. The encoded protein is CASRDRRTTNEKLFF.

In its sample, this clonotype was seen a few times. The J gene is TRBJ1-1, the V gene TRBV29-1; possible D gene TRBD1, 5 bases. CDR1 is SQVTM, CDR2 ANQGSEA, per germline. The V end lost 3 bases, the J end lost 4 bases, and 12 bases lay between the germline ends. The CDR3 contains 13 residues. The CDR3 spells CSVDGAIITEAFF. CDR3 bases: TGCAGCGTTGATGGGGCGATAATCACTGAAGCTTTCTTT. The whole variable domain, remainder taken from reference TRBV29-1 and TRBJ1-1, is SAVISQKPSRDICQRGTSLTIQCQVDSQVTMMFWYRQQPGQSLTLIATANQGSEATYESGFVIDKFPISRPNLTFSTLTVSNMSPEDSSIYLCSVDGAIITEAFFGQGTRLTVV.

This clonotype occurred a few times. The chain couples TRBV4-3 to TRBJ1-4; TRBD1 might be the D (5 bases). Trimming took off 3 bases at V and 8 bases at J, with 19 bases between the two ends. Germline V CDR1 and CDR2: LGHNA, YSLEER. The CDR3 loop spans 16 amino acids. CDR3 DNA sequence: TGCGCCAGCAGCCAGCGAGGCCTAGGACATGGCGAAAAACTGTTTTTT. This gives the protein CASSQRGLGHGEKLFF.

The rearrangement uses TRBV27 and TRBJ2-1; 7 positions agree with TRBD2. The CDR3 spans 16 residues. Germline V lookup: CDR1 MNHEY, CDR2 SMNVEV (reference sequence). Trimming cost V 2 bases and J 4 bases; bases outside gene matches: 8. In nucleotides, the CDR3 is TGTGCCAGCAGTTTAAGCCTAGCGGCCTCTTACAATGAGCAGTTCTTC. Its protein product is CASSLSLAASYNEQFF.

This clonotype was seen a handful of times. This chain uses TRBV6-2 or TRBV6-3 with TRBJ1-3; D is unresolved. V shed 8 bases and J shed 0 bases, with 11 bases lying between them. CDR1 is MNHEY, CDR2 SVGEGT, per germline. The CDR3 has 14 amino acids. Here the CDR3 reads CASDRGPSGNTIYF. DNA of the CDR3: TGTGCCAGCGACCGAGGCCCCTCTGGAAACACCATATATTTT.

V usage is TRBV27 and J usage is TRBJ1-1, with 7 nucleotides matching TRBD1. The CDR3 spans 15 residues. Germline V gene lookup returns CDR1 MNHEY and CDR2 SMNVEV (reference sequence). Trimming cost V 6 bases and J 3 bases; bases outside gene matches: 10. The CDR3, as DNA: TGTGCCAGCAGCTCCGAGGGGCAGGGGGACACTGAAGCTTTCTTT. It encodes CASSSEGQGDTEAFF.

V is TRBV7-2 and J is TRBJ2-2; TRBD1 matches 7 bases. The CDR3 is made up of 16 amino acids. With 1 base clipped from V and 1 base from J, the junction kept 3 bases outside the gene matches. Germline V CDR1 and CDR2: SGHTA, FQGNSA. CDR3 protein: CASSLETGKNTGELFF. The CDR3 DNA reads TGTGCCAGCAGCTTAGAGACAGGGAAGAACACCGGGGAGCTGTTTTTT.

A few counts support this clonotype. CDR3 amino acids: CASSKDTAYEQYF. The CDR3 DNA follows: TGCGCCAGCAGCAAGGACACAGCCTACGAGCAGTACTTC. V gene TRBV5-1 combines with J gene TRBJ2-7, with D possibly TRBD1 on 5 matching bases. In germline, CDR1 is SGHRS, CDR2 YFSETQ. Trimming took 4 bases from V and 2 from J, leaving 10 bases between them. CDR3 length: 13 amino acids.

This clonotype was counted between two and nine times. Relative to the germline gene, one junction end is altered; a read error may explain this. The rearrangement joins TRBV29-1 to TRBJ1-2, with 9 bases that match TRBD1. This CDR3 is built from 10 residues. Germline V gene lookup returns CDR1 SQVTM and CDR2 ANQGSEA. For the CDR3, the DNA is TGCAGCGTCCGGACAGGGGACATCGCCTTC. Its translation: CSVRTGDIAF.